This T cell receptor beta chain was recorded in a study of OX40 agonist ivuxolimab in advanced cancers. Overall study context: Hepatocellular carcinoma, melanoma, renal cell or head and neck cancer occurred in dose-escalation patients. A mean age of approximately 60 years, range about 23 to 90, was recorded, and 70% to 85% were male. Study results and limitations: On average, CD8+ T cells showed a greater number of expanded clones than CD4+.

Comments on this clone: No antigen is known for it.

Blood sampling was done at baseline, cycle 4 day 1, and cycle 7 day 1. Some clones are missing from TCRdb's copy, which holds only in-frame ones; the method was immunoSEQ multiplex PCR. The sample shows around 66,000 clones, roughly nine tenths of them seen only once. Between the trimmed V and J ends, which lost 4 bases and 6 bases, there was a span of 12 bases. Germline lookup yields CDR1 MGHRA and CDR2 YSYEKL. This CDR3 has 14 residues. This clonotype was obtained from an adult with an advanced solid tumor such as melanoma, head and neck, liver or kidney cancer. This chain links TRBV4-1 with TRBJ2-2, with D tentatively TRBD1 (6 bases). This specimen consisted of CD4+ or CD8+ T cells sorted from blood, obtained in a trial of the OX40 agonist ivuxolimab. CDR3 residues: CASSLRRGAGELFF. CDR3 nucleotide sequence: TGCGCCAGCAGCCTCCGCAGGGGAGCCGGGGAGCTGTTTTTT.